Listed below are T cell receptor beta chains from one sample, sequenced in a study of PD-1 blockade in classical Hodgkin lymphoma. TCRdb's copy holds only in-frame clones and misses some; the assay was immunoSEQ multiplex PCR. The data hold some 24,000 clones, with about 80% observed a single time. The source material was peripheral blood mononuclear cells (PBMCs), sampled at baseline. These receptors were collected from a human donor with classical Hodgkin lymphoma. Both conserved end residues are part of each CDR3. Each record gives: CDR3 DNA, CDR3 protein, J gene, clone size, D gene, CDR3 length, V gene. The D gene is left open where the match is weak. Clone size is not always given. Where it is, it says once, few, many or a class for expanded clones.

CDR3 DNA: TGTGCCAGCAGCCCCCCCTCCTACGAGCAGTACTTC
CDR3 protein: CASSPPSYEQYF
J gene: TRBJ2-7
clone size: NA
D gene: NA
CDR3 length: 12
V gene: TRBV11-2

CDR3 DNA: TGTGCCAGCAGCTTACAGGGCTATCAGCCCCAGCATTTT
CDR3 protein: CASSLQGYQPQHF
J gene: TRBJ1-5
clone size: NA
D gene: NA
CDR3 length: 13
V gene: TRBV7-2

CDR3 DNA: TGTGCCAGCAGCCAAGATAGAAGCGGTCGGATCTATGGCTACACCTTC
CDR3 protein: CASSQDRSGRIYGYTF
J gene: TRBJ1-2
clone size: NA
D gene: NA
CDR3 length: 16
V gene: TRBV4-2

CDR3 DNA: TGTGCCAGCAGCTTGGGGCGGGGCGAGACCCAGTACTTC
CDR3 protein: CASSLGRGETQYF
J gene: TRBJ2-5
clone size: NA
D gene: NA
CDR3 length: 13
V gene: TRBV5-4

CDR3 DNA: TGTGCCAGCAGTTACCGTATCACAGATACGCAGTATTTT
CDR3 protein: CASSYRITDTQYF
J gene: TRBJ2-3
clone size: NA
D gene: NA
CDR3 length: 13
V gene: TRBV6-5

CDR3 DNA: TGCGCCAGCAGCACCAACGGACAGGGGTGGGACACCATATATTTT
CDR3 protein: CASSTNGQGWDTIYF
J gene: TRBJ1-3
clone size: NA
D gene: TRBD1
CDR3 length: 15
V gene: TRBV5-1

CDR3 DNA: TGTGCCAGCAGTGCGGGACAGGCCACTGAAGCTTTCTTT
CDR3 protein: CASSAGQATEAFF
J gene: TRBJ1-1
clone size: NA
D gene: TRBD1
CDR3 length: 13
V gene: TRBV6-4

CDR3 DNA: TGCGCCAGCAGCCAAGCCGCCTGGAGGGCCGGCGGGGAGCTGTTTTTT
CDR3 protein: CASSQAAWRAGGELFF
J gene: TRBJ2-2
clone size: NA
D gene: NA
CDR3 length: 16
V gene: TRBV4-3

CDR3 DNA: TGTGCCAGCAGCTTATATTCTAGCTATGGCTACACCTTC
CDR3 protein: CASSLYSSYGYTF
J gene: TRBJ1-2
clone size: NA
D gene: NA
CDR3 length: 13
V gene: TRBV7-9

CDR3 DNA: TGCAGTGCTAGGGGAGGGTTCGAGCAGTACTTC
CDR3 protein: CSARGGFEQYF
J gene: TRBJ2-7
clone size: NA
D gene: TRBD2
CDR3 length: 11
V gene: TRBV20-1

CDR3 DNA: TGTGCCAGCAGCTTAAGACAGGGCCAGGGTACCCAGTACTTC
CDR3 protein: CASSLRQGQGTQYF
J gene: TRBJ2-5
clone size: NA
D gene: TRBD1
CDR3 length: 14
V gene: TRBV7-3

CDR3 DNA: TGTGCCAGCAGCTTAGGGGCAGGGGGTTTCAGCGGCTACACCTTC
CDR3 protein: CASSLGAGGFSGYTF
J gene: TRBJ1-2
clone size: NA
D gene: TRBD1
CDR3 length: 15
V gene: TRBV7-2

CDR3 DNA: TGTGCCAGCAACCGCGTTGGAGAGACCCAGTACTTC
CDR3 protein: CASNRVGETQYF
J gene: TRBJ2-5
clone size: NA
D gene: NA
CDR3 length: 12
V gene: TRBV9

CDR3 DNA: TGTGCCAGCAGCCAAGATATCAGGGGATTGGCCTATGGCTACACCTTC
CDR3 protein: CASSQDIRGLAYGYTF
J gene: TRBJ1-2
clone size: NA
D gene: NA
CDR3 length: 16
V gene: TRBV14

CDR3 DNA: TGCAGCGTTGACTCGTCGGCTACTGAAGCTTTCTTT
CDR3 protein: CSVDSSATEAFF
J gene: TRBJ1-1
clone size: NA
D gene: NA
CDR3 length: 12
V gene: TRBV29-1

CDR3 DNA: TGTGCCAGCAGCCCGGAGGGACTAGCGGCCTCTGGCAATGAGCAGTTCTTC
CDR3 protein: CASSPEGLAASGNEQFF
J gene: TRBJ2-1
clone size: once
D gene: TRBD2
CDR3 length: 17
V gene: TRBV4-2

CDR3 DNA: TGTGCCTGGAGCGGAAACACCGGGGAGCTGTTTTTT
CDR3 protein: CAWSGNTGELFF
J gene: TRBJ2-2
clone size: NA
D gene: NA
CDR3 length: 12
V gene: TRBV30

CDR3 DNA: TGTGCCAGTAGTGGGGACAGGGACCAGCCCCAGCATTTT
CDR3 protein: CASSGDRDQPQHF
J gene: TRBJ1-5
clone size: NA
D gene: TRBD1
CDR3 length: 13
V gene: TRBV19

CDR3 DNA: TGTGCCAGCAGCTTAGACAGGGATTCTGGAAACACCATATATTTT
CDR3 protein: CASSLDRDSGNTIYF
J gene: TRBJ1-3
clone size: NA
D gene: NA
CDR3 length: 15
V gene: TRBV7-9

CDR3 DNA: TGCGCCAGCAGCTTGGCCTTCGGGGAGTATGGCTACACCTTC
CDR3 protein: CASSLAFGEYGYTF
J gene: TRBJ1-2
clone size: NA
D gene: NA
CDR3 length: 14
V gene: TRBV5-1

CDR3 DNA: TGTGCCAGCAGCTATTACAATGAGCAGTTCTTC
CDR3 protein: CASSYYNEQFF
J gene: TRBJ2-1
clone size: NA
D gene: NA
CDR3 length: 11
V gene: TRBV7-2

CDR3 DNA: TGTGCCAGCCTGGACAGGGGTCTTACAGATACGCAGTATTTT
CDR3 protein: CASLDRGLTDTQYF
J gene: TRBJ2-3
clone size: NA
D gene: TRBD1
CDR3 length: 14
V gene: TRBV5-6

CDR3 DNA: TGTGCCAGCAGTTTTTCTTTCCGGGACAGGAGGAGCGAGCAGTACTTC
CDR3 protein: CASSFSFRDRRSEQYF
J gene: TRBJ2-7
clone size: NA
D gene: TRBD1
CDR3 length: 16
V gene: TRBV28

CDR3 DNA: TGTGCCAGCAGCCAAGAATACGGGGACATGGGCGAGCAGTACTTC
CDR3 protein: CASSQEYGDMGEQYF
J gene: TRBJ2-7
clone size: NA
D gene: NA
CDR3 length: 15
V gene: TRBV5-4